This T cell receptor (beta chain) was captured by sequencing in a study of vaccination effects on CD4 cells after COVID-19. General study results and limits: Few convalescent patients were included, and no early post-infection timepoints were sampled. Marked clonal contraction of infection- and vaccine-induced clones was seen late after vaccination.

Using viral peptide pools, the ViraFEST assay grew out antigen-specific CD4+ T cells prior to sequencing. CD4+ T cell isolation took place after approximately ten days of culture. Participants were vaccinated with two doses of either the BNT162b2 or mRNA-1273 vaccine. Negative nucleocapsid antibody tests before and after vaccination confirmed no previous SARS-CoV-2 infection. This CDR3 contains 11 residues. Germline V gives CDR1 SQVTM, CDR2 ANQGSEA. V lost 4 bases and J 8 bases, leaving 11 bases between the germline ends. Details on this clone: What it recognizes is unknown.

Assay: immunoSEQ multiplex PCR; the TCRdb copy retains only in-frame clones and omits some. The data show around 69,000 clones, with around 70% seen just once and about 1.4% held by the top ten. This specimen consisted of CD4+ T cells from PBMCs cultured with HCoV-229E spike peptides, obtained after COVID-19 vaccination. The source is a human donor who received a COVID-19 vaccine. J is TRBJ1-2 and V is TRBV29-1; D is perhaps TRBD1 (6 bases). The CDR3 loop is CSVVRGSGYTF. The CDR3 DNA reads as TGCAGCGTTGTGAGGGGGTCGGGCTACACCTTC.